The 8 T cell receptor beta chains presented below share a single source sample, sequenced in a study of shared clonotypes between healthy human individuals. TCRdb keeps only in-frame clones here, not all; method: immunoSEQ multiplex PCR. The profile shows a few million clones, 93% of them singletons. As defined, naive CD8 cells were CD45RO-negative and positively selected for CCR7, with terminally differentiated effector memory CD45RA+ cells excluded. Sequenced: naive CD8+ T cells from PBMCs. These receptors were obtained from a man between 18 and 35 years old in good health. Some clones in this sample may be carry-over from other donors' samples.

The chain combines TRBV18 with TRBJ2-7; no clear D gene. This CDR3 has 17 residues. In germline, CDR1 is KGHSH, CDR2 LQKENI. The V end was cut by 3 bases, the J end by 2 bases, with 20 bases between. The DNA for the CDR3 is TGTGCCAGCTCACCTGAAGTTTCGCGGCAGGAGACCTACGAGCAGTACTTC. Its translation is CASSPEVSRQETYEQYF. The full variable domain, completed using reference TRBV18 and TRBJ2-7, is NAGVMQNPRHLVRRRGQEARLRCSPMKGHSHVYWYRQLPEEGLKFMVYLQKENIIDESGMPKERFSAEFPKEGPSILRIQQVVRGDSAAYFCASSPEVSRQETYEQYFGPGTRLTVT.

The CDR3, as DNA: TGTGCCAGCAGCTTTCGGGACAGAGTGAACACTGAAGCTTTCTTT. It is translated as CASSFRDRVNTEAFF. The J gene is TRBJ1-1, the V gene TRBV5-8; 7 nucleotides agree with TRBD1. J was trimmed by 0 bases and V by 2 bases; bases with no gene match: 4. Germline CDR1 and CDR2: SGHTS and YDEGEE. There are 15 residues in the CDR3.

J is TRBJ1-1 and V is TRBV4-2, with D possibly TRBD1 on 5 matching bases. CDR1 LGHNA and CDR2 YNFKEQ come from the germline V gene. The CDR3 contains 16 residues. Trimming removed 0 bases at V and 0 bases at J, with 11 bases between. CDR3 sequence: CASSQDPAGMNTEAFF. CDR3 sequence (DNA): TGTGCCAGCAGCCAAGATCCGGCAGGGATGAACACTGAAGCTTTCTTT.

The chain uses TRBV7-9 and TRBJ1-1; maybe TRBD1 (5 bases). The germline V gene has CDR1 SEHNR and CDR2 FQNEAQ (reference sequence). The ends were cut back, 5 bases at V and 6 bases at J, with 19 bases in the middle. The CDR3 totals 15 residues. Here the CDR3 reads CASSEVGEGWSEAFF. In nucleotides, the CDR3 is TGTGCCAGCAGCGAGGTTGGTGAGGGGTGGTCTGAAGCTTTCTTT.

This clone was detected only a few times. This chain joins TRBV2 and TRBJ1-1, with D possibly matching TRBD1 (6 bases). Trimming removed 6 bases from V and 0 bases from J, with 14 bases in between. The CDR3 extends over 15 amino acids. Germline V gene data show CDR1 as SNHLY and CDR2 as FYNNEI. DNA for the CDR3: TGTGCCAGCAGCGCCAGACAGGTCGTGAACACTGAAGCTTTCTTT. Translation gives CASSARQVVNTEAFF.

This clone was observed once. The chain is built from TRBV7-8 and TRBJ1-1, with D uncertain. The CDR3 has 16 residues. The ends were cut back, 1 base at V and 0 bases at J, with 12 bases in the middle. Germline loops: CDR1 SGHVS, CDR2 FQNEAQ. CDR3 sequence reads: CASSLENRRVNTEAFF. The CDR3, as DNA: TGTGCCAGCAGCTTAGAAAATAGGCGGGTGAACACTGAAGCTTTCTTT.

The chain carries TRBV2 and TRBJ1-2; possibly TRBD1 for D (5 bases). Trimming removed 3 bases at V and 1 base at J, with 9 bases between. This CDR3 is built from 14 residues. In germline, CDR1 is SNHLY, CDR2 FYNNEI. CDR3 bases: TGTGCCAGCAGTGAGACAGATTATAACTATGGCTACACCTTC. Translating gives CASSETDYNYGYTF.

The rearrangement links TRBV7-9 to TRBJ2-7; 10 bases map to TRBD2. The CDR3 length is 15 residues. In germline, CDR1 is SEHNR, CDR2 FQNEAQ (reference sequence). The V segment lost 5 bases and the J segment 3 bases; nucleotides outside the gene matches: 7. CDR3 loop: CASSPFGTSVYEQYF. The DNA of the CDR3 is TGTGCCAGCAGCCCCTTTGGGACTAGCGTCTACGAGCAGTACTTC.